The 10 T cell receptor beta chains in this list originate from one sample, sequenced in a study of technical replicates of blood from four donors. Profiling relied on immunoSEQ multiplex PCR, and the TCRdb table lists in-frame clones only, not all of them. The data show roughly 76,000 clones, with 85% to 95% seen just once and around 0.37% held by the top ten. The sequencing input was T cells isolated from PBMCs. These receptor sequences come from a human donor in good health.

This sequence joins TRBV15 and TRBJ1-5, with 7 bases aligning to TRBD1. This CDR3 region has 15 residues. Trimming cost V 5 bases and J 5 bases; bases outside gene matches: 9. Germline V gives CDR1 LNHNV, CDR2 YYDKDF (reference sequence). CDR3 coding DNA: TGTGCCACCAGCCAGAAGAGACAGGGTCATCAGCCCCAGCATTTT. It yields the protein CATSQKRQGHQPQHF.

The chain is built from TRBV9 and TRBJ2-3; D uncertain. V shed 4 bases and J shed 1 base, with 7 bases lying between them. The CDR3 totals 13 residues. Germline V CDR1 and CDR2: SGDLS, YYNGEE. The CDR3 is CASSKSGTDTQYF. The CDR3 DNA sequence: TGTGCCAGCAGCAAATCCGGCACAGATACGCAGTATTTT.

On this clone itself: This same CDR3 is encoded by further DNA sequences in the sample. The rearrangement joins TRBV18 to TRBJ1-2; possibly TRBD1 for D (5 bases). This CDR3 spans 13 amino acids. Per the germline V gene, CDR1 is KGHSH and CDR2 is LQKENI. Trimming took off 2 bases at V and 3 bases at J, with 7 bases between the two ends. DNA of the CDR3: TGTGCCAGCTCACCAGAACAGGACTATGGCTACACCTTC. Its protein is CASSPEQDYGYTF.

This sequence joins TRBV10-3 and TRBJ2-5, with 10 nucleotides matching TRBD1. Trimming removed 6 bases from V and 4 bases from J; junction bases left unmatched: 5. The CDR3 length is 14 residues. Per the germline V gene, CDR1 is ENHRY and CDR2 is SYGVKD. CDR3 residues: CAISPGQGVETQYF. Written as DNA, the CDR3 is TGTGCCATCAGCCCCGGACAGGGGGTAGAGACCCAGTACTTC.

The rearrangement uses TRBV29-1 and TRBJ1-3; possible D gene TRBD1, 5 bases. The CDR3 is 13 residues long. Germline V gives CDR1 SQVTM, CDR2 ANQGSEA. Trimming removed 8 bases at V and 4 bases at J, with 15 bases between. This CDR3 is CSSTGEWGNTIYF. The CDR3 DNA reads as TGCAGCTCCACGGGGGAGTGGGGAAACACCATATATTTT.

The chain recombines TRBV6-1 with TRBJ2-7; 8 nucleotides line up with TRBD1. V dropped 1 base and J dropped 4; count of bases not matched to a gene: 6. The CDR3 contains 15 residues. The V gene's germline CDR1 is MNHNS and CDR2 SASEGT. CDR3 amino acids: CASSEGLDRVYEQYF. For the CDR3, the DNA is TGTGCCAGCAGTGAAGGATTGGACAGGGTATACGAGCAGTACTTC.

The chain is built from TRBV9 and TRBJ2-6; TRBD1 matches 10 bases. Germline V CDR1 and CDR2: SGDLS, YYNGEE. Trimming removed 2 bases from V and 2 bases from J; junction bases left unmatched: 10. CDR3 length equals 19 residues. The CDR3 loop is CASSVISGQGITGANVLTF. CDR3 sequence (DNA): TGTGCCAGCAGCGTCATTTCGGGACAGGGGATAACTGGGGCCAACGTCCTGACTTTC.

In DNA, the CDR3 is TGCGCCAGCAGCCCGCAACCGAGGACTAGCGGGATGGCAAATGAGCAGTTCTTC. This sequence encodes CASSPQPRTSGMANEQFF. The rearrangement links TRBV4-3 to TRBJ2-1; 12 bases are shared with TRBD2. Germline CDR1 LGHNA, CDR2 YSLEER. There are 18 residues in the CDR3. With V trimmed by 4 bases and J by 7 bases, 14 bases remained unmatched.

V and J are TRBV5-1 and TRBJ1-1, with D uncertain. Trimming removed 0 bases at V and 6 bases at J, with 18 bases between. Germline-derived CDR1 and CDR2 are SGHRS and YFSETQ. This CDR3 has 16 amino acids. CDR3 protein: CASSLDGLSAVAEAFF. The CDR3 nucleotides read TGCGCCAGCAGCTTGGATGGACTATCGGCTGTCGCTGAAGCTTTCTTT.

The V call is TRBV9, the J call TRBJ2-1; tentative D call: TRBD2 (6 bases). Germline CDR1 reads SGDLS; CDR2 reads YYNGEE. The germline V and J ends were trimmed by 0 bases and 14 bases, with 12 bases remaining between them. CDR3 length equals 12 residues. This chain's CDR3 is CASSVGAGYKFF. The DNA of the CDR3 is TGTGCCAGCAGCGTAGGGGCGGGATACAAGTTCTTC.